This section outlines one T cell receptor beta chain sequence together with its context. Its antigen is unidentified. These data originate in a study of cytomegalovirus exposure and HLA in healthy donors. Turning to the study itself: The Caucasian-associated ancestry cluster contained 81% of the roughly 400 genotyped donors. Study results and caveats: In an earlier analysis, in under 700 donors, most V segments appeared productive either ~87% or ~30% of the time.

Trimming at V came to 4 bases and at J to 5 bases, leaving 10 bases not matched to a gene. The CDR3 length is 15 residues. Germline V gene lookup returns CDR1 SGHAT and CDR2 FQDESV (reference sequence). The PCR was carried out with 60 Vbeta primers and 13 Jbeta primers. Here immunoSEQ multiplex PCR was the method, and the copy in TCRdb shows in-frame clones only, minus some. The table shows 97,000 or so clones, with 70% to 80% occurring only once. This chain connects TRBV11-1 to TRBJ2-5, with 7 nucleotides matching TRBD1. Sequencing was performed on PBMCs. The sequence was obtained from a male donor in good health and CMV-seropositive. CDR3 residues: CASSSFDRVWETQYF. Here the CDR3 DNA reads TGTGCCAGCAGCTCCTTTGACAGGGTTTGGGAGACCCAGTACTTC.